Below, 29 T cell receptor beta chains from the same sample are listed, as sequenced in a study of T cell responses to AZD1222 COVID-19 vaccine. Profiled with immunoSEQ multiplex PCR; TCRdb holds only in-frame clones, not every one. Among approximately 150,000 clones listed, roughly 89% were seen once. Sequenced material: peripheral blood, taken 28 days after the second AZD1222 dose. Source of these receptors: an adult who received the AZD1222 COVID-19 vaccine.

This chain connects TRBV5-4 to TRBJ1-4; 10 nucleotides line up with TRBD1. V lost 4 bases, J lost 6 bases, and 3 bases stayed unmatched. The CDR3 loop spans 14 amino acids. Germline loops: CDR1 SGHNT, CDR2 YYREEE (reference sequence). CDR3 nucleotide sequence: TGTGCCAGCAGCCGACAGGGGGCTGATGAAAAACTGTTTTTT. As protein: CASSRQGADEKLFF.

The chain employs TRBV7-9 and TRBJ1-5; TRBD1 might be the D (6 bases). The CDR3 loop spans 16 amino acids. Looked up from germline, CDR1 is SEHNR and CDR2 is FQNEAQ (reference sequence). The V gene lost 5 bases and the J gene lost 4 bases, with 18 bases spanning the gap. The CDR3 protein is CASSPSTPGVNQPQHF. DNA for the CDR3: TGTGCCAGCAGCCCATCAACCCCAGGGGTAAATCAGCCCCAGCATTTT.

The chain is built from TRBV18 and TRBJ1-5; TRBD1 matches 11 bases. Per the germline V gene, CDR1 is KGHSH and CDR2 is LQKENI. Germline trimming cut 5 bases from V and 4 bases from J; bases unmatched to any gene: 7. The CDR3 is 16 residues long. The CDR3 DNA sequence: TGTGCCAGCTCATTCGGGACAGGGGGGGCAAATCAGCCCCAGCATTTT. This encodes CASSFGTGGANQPQHF.

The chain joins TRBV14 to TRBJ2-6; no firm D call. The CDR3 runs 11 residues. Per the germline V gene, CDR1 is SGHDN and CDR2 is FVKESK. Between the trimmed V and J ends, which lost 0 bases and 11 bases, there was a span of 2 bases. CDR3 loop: CASSQDYVLTF. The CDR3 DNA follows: TGTGCCAGCAGCCAAGATTACGTCCTGACTTTC.

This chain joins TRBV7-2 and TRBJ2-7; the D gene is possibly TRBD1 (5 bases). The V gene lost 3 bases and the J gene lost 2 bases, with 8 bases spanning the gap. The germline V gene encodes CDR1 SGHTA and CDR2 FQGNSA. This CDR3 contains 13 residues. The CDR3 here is CASSFTGPYEQYF. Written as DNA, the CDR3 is TGTGCCAGCAGCTTTACAGGACCCTACGAGCAGTACTTC.

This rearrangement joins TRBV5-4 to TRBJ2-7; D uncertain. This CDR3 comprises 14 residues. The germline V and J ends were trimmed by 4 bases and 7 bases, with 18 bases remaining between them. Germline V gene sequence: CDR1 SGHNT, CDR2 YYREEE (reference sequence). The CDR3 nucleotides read TGTGCCAGCAGCGGGGATACCACTCTGGGGGAGCAGTACTTC. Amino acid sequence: CASSGDTTLGEQYF.

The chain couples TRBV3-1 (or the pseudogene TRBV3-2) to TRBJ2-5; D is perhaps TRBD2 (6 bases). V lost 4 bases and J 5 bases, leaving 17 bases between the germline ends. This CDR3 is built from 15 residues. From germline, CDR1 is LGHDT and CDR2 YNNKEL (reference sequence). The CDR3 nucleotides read TGTGCCAGCAGCCCGGGGTGGGGACTCCGGGAGACCCAGTACTTC. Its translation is CASSPGWGLRETQYF.

The DNA for the CDR3 is TGTGCCAGCAGCTTCAGGGGGGCCGGTGGAGATACGCAGTATTTT. Translated, it gives CASSFRGAGGDTQYF. This chain joins TRBV5-6 and TRBJ2-3; D may be TRBD1 (7 bases). V was shortened by 2 bases and J by 5 bases, with 15 bases between the two germline ends. The CDR3 has 15 residues. Looked up from germline, CDR1 is SGHDT and CDR2 is YYEEEE.

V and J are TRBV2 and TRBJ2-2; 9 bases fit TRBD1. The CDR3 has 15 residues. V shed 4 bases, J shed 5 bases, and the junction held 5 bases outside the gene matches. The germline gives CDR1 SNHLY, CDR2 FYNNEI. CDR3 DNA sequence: TGTGCCAGCAGTGTACAGGGGGCGGGGACCGGGGAGCTGTTTTTT. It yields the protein CASSVQGAGTGELFF.

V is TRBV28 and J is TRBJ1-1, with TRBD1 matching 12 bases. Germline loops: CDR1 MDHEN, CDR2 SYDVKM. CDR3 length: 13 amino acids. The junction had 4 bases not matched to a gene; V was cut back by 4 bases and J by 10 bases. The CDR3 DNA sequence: TGTGCCAGCAGTTCCGGGACAGGGGGCCTAGCTTTCTTT. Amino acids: CASSSGTGGLAFF.

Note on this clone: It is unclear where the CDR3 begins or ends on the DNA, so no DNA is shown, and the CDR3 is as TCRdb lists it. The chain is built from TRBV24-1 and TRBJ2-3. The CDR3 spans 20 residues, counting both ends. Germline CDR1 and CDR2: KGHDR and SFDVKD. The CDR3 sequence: CATPVPPGWGLTGGTDTQYF.

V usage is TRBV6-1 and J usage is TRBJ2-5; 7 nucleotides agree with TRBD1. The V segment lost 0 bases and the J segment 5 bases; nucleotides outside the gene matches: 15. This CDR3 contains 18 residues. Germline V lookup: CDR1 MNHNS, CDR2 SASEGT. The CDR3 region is CASSEAKVIGGWGETQYF. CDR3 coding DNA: TGTGCCAGCAGTGAAGCCAAAGTAATAGGGGGCTGGGGGGAGACCCAGTACTTC.

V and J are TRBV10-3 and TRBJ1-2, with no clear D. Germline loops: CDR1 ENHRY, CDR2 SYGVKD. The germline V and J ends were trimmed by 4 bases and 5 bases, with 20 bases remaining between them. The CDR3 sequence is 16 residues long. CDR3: CAISVSAGPELYGYTF. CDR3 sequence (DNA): TGTGCCATCAGTGTAAGTGCAGGCCCAGAACTTTATGGCTACACCTTC.

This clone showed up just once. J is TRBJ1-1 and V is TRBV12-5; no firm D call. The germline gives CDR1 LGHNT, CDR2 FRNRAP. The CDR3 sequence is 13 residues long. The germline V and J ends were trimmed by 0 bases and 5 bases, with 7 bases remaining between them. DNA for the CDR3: TGTGCTAGTGGTTTGGTAGGGTGGACTGAAGCTTTCTTT. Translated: CASGLVGWTEAFF.

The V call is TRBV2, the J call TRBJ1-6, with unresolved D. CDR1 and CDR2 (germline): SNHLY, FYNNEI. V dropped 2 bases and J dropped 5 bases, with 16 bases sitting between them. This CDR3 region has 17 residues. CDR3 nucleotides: TGTGCCAGCAGTGAAATCTCTGGGCCGCTTAATAATTCACCCCTCCACTTT. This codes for CASSEISGPLNNSPLHF. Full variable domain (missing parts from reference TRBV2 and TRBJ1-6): EPEVTQTPSHQVTQMGQEVILRCVPISNHLYFYWYRQILGQKVEFLVSFYNNEISEKSEIFDDQFSVERPDGSNFTLKIRSTKLEDSAMYFCASSEISGPLNNSPLHFGNGTRLTVT.

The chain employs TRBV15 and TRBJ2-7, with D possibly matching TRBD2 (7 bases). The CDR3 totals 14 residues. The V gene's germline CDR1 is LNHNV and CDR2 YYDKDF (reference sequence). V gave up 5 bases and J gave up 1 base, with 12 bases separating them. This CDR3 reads CATSRGGGSYEQYF. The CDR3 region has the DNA TGTGCCACCAGCCGAGGGGGGGGATCCTACGAGCAGTACTTC.

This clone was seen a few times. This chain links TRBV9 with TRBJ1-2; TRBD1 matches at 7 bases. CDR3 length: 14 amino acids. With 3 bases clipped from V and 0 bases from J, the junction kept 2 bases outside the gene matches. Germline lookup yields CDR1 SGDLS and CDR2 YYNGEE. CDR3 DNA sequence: TGTGCCAGCAGCGGGGACAGAACTAACTATGGCTACACCTTC. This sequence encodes CASSGDRTNYGYTF.

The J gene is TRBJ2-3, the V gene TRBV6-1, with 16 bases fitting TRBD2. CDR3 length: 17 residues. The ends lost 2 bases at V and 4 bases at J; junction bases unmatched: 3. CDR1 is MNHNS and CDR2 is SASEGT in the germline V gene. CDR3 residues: CASSEPGLAGGPDTQYF. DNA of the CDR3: TGTGCCAGCAGTGAACCGGGACTAGCGGGGGGGCCAGATACGCAGTATTTT.

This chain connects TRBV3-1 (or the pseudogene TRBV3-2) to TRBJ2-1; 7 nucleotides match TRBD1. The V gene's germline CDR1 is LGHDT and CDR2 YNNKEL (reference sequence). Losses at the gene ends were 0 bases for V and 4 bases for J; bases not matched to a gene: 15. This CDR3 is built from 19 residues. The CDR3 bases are TGTGCCAGCAGCCAAGAAGGCAGGATAACTCAGGGGGATTACAATGAGCAGTTCTTC. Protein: CASSQEGRITQGDYNEQFF.

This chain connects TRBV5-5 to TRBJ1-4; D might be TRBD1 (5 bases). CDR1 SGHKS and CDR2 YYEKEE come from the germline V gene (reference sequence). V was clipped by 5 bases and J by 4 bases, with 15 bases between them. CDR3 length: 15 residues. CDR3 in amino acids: CASRDSGTFNEKLFF. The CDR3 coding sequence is TGTGCCAGCAGGGATTCCGGGACCTTTAATGAAAAACTGTTTTTT.

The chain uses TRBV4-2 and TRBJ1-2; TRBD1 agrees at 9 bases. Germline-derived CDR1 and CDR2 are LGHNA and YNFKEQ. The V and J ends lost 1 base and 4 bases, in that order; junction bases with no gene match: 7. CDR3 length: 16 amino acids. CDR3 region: CASSQASGQGAYGYTF. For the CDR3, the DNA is TGTGCCAGCAGCCAAGCTTCGGGACAGGGAGCCTATGGCTACACCTTC.

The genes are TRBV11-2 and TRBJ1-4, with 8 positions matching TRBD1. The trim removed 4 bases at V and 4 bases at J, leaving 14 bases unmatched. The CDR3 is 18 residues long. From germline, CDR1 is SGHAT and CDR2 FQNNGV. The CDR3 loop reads CASSYSWGTGALNEKLFF. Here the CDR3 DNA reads TGTGCCAGCAGCTACAGTTGGGGGACAGGCGCACTTAATGAAAAACTGTTTTTT.

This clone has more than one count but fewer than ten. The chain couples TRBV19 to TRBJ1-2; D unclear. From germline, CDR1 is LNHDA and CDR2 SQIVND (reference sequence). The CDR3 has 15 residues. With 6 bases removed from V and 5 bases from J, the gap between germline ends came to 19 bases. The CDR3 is CASSRTFGVPYGYTF. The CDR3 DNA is TGTGCCAGTAGCCGAACGTTTGGCGTTCCTTATGGCTACACCTTC.

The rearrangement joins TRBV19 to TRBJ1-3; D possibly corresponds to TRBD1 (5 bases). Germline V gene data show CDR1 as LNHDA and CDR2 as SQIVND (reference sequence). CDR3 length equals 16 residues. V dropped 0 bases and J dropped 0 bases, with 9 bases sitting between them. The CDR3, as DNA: TGTGCCAGTAGTATAGAAAGGACACTCTCTGGAAACACCATATATTTT. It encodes CASSIERTLSGNTIYF.

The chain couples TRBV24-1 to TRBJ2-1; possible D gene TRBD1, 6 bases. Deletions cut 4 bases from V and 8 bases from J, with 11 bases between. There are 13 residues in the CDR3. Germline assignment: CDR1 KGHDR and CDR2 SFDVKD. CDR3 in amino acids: CATSEMTGHEQFF. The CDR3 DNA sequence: TGTGCCACCAGTGAAATGACAGGACATGAGCAGTTCTTC.

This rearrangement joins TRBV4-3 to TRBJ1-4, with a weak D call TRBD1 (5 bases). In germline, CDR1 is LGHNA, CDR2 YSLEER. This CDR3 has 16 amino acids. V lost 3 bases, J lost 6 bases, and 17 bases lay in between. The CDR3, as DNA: TGCGCCAGCAGCCATGGGTGGGGCCCTGAGGATGAAAAACTGTTTTTT. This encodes CASSHGWGPEDEKLFF.

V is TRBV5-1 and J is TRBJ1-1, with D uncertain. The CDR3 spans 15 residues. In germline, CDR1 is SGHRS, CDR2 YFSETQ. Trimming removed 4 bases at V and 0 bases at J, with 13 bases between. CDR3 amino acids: CASSPTSGMNTEAFF. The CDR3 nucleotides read TGCGCCAGCAGCCCGACCTCCGGTATGAACACTGAAGCTTTCTTT.

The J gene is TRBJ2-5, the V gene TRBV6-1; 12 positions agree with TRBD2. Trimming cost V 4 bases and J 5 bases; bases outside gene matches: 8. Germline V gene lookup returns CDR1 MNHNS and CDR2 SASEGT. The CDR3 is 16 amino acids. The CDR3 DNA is TGTGCCAGCAGTGCGCTAGCGGGGGGGCCGTTGGAGACCCAGTACTTC. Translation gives CASSALAGGPLETQYF.

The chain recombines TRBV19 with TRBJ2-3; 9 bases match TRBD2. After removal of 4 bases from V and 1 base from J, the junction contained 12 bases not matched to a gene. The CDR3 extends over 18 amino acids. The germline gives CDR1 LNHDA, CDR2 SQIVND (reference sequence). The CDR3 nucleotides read TGTGCCAGTAGTAGGGGGAATAGGAGACTAGCGGGCACAGATACGCAGTATTTT. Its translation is CASSRGNRRLAGTDTQYF.